This TCR beta chain was captured in a study of TIL therapy for anti-PD-1-resistant metastatic lung cancer. About the research overall: Median tumor PD-L1 proportion score was under 6.5%.

CDR1 and CDR2 (germline): MDHEN, SYDVKM. V gave up 3 bases and J gave up 5 bases, with 16 bases separating them. The CDR3 totals 15 residues. The immunoSEQ assay was v3. Survey-level samples got around 2.1 million read pairs; deep-level samples got roughly 4.5-6 million. Here immunoSEQ multiplex PCR was the method, and the copy in TCRdb shows in-frame clones only, minus some. The sample consists of some 90,000 clones, 50% to 70% of them appearing once. Time point: pre-treatment sample, taken before nivolumab and TIL therapy. Most excised metastases sampled were pleural nodules or supraclavicular lymph nodes.

Material: tumor tissue, obtained at baseline. The chain recombines TRBV28 with TRBJ1-1; a weak D match, TRBD1 (6 bases). The clonotype comes from a person aged 25-79 years with non-small cell lung cancer. The CDR3 DNA reads TGTGCCAGCAGTTTGGCAGGGGTTAGAAGGACTGAAGCTTTCTTT. This codes for CASSLAGVRRTEAFF. Using reference TRBV28 and TRBJ1-1 for the parts outside the CDR3, the full variable domain is DVKVTQSSRYLVKRTGEKVFLECVQDMDHENMFWYRQDPGLGLRLIYFSYDVKMKEKGDIPEGYSVSREKKERFSLILESASTNQTSMYLCASSLAGVRRTEAFFGQGTRLTVV.